Presented here are 10 T cell receptor beta chains from one specimen sequenced in a study of shared clonotypes between healthy human individuals. The protocol was immunoSEQ multiplex PCR, while the TCRdb copy is restricted to in-frame clones and leaves out a portion. The sample has 2 million to 2.5 million clones, 85% to 95% seen once; the top ten hold around 0.4%. Source material: naive CD4+ T cells from PBMCs. Subset described: CD45RA+ positively selected. Every receptor here comes from a young man in good health. Some clones in this sample may be carry-over from other donors' samples.

The chain carries TRBV19 and TRBJ1-1; TRBD1 matches 10 bases. Germline trimming cut 10 bases from V and 1 base from J; bases unmatched to any gene: 9. The germline V gene has CDR1 LNHDA and CDR2 SQIVND (reference sequence). The CDR3 totals 15 residues. The CDR3 loop is CATNVRQGANTEAFF. In DNA, the CDR3 is TGTGCCACTAACGTTCGACAGGGGGCGAACACTGAAGCTTTCTTT.

The gene calls are TRBV7-3 and TRBJ2-2; 10 bases are a match to TRBD1. Germline trimming cut 0 bases from V and 6 bases from J; bases unmatched to any gene: 4. Per germline, CDR1 SGHTA and CDR2 FQGTGA. The CDR3 consists of 16 residues. The CDR3 DNA reads as TGTGCCAGCAGCTTAACCGGGACAGGGGCATCCGGGGAGCTGTTTTTT. Translated, it gives CASSLTGTGASGELFF.

CDR3 bases: TGTGCCAGCAGCTTAGCGCTAGGGTTTAGGAATGAGCAGTTCTTC. Translation: CASSLALGFRNEQFF. The V call is TRBV7-2, the J call TRBJ2-1; D ambiguous. Per the germline V gene, CDR1 is SGHTA and CDR2 is FQGNSA. Trimming took 0 bases from V and 7 from J, leaving 13 bases between them. The CDR3 consists of 15 residues.

This chain uses TRBV5-1 with TRBJ2-5; D might be TRBD1 or TRBD2, each matching 5 bases. Germline CDR1 SGHRS, CDR2 YFSETQ. Trimming stripped 3 bases from V and 5 bases from J, with 17 bases between. The CDR3 extends over 15 amino acids. For the CDR3, the DNA is TGCGCCAGCAGCTCCCGGGGCGCGCTCCCCGAGACCCAGTACTTC. This gives the protein CASSSRGALPETQYF.

To note about this clone: Other nucleotide sequences in the sample specify the same CDR3. The rearrangement uses TRBV7-2 and TRBJ1-5; D is ambiguous. CDR3 length: 13 amino acids. In germline, CDR1 is SGHTA, CDR2 FQGNSA. The V end was cut by 3 bases, the J end by 4 bases, with 7 bases between. CDR3 bases: TGTGCCAGCAGCTTGGGAGAGAATCAGCCCCAGCATTTT. Amino acids: CASSLGENQPQHF.

This clone was seen only once. This rearrangement joins TRBV4-1 to TRBJ2-4; 7 bases match TRBD1. J gave up 0 bases and V 4 bases, and 9 bases lay outside the gene matches. CDR1 is MGHRA, CDR2 YSYEKL, per germline. The CDR3 consists of 17 residues. DNA for the CDR3: TGCGCCAGCAGCCTCCCAGGGACAGCCATAGCCAAAAACATTCAGTACTTC. Its protein is CASSLPGTAIAKNIQYF.

The chain recombines TRBV5-8 with TRBJ2-5, with 15 bases lining up with TRBD2. Trimming at V came to 2 bases and at J to 2 bases, leaving 1 base not matched to a gene. Germline lookup yields CDR1 SGHTS and CDR2 YDEGEE. CDR3 length equals 16 residues. The DNA for the CDR3 is TGTGCCAGCAGCTTTGGACTAGCGGGGGGGCAAGAGACCCAGTACTTC. It encodes CASSFGLAGGQETQYF.

About this clone itself: Other nucleotide sequences in the sample specify the same CDR3. This rearrangement joins TRBV9 to TRBJ1-5; D unresolved. The V gene lost 0 bases and the J gene lost 0 bases, with 4 bases spanning the gap. Looked up from germline, CDR1 is SGDLS and CDR2 is YYNGEE. This CDR3 contains 14 residues. The chain's CDR3 is CASSVDGSNQPQHF. For the CDR3, the DNA is TGTGCCAGCAGCGTAGATGGTAGCAATCAGCCCCAGCATTTT.

This chain connects TRBV27 to TRBJ2-7; D gene ambiguous. The CDR3 length is 15 residues. Germline loops: CDR1 MNHEY, CDR2 SMNVEV (reference sequence). The V and J ends lost 4 bases and 7 bases respectively, with 20 bases between them. The chain's CDR3 is CASSSRQVRSEEQYF. Here the CDR3 DNA reads TGTGCCAGCAGTTCCAGACAAGTTCGCTCAGAGGAGCAGTACTTC.

Only one count was recorded for this clone. V and J are TRBV7-8 and TRBJ2-7, with TRBD2 matching 12 bases. V was clipped by 5 bases and J by 7 bases; unmatched bases: 3. The CDR3 consists of 13 residues. The germline V gene encodes CDR1 SGHVS and CDR2 FQNEAQ. CDR3 amino acids: CASSQGLAGEQYF. CDR3 sequence (DNA): TGTGCCAGCAGCCAGGGACTAGCGGGTGAGCAGTACTTC.